This TCR beta chain was sequenced during a study of blood T cell repertoires in COVID-19 (dated by TCRdb to 2018 to 2020). Some background on the complete study: The collaborator samples originated in the United States, Italy and Spain and spanned the acute and convalescent phases of COVID-19. The dataset comprised deeply sampled blood TCRbeta repertoires from subjects exposed to, actively infected with, or recovered from COVID-19. The material from the prospective study consisted of cDNA or gDNA derived from T cells, B-cell-depleted T cells, or PBMCs. The repertoires were released in a freely available public database intended as a resource for research on the immune response to SARS-CoV-2. Where available, HLA class I and class II types were taken from metadata supplied by the sample provider and were not determined by assay-based typing. A de-identified subject ID, COVID-19 status, age in years and sex were almost always included in the sample metadata. Samples came from the ongoing ImmuneRACE study (first 160 participants) plus 1,254 subjects from 6 global collaborators.

Including the terminal cysteine and phenylalanine, the CDR3 comprises 15 residues. Only CDR3 DNA is held: 45 bases, read in frame from base 1. CDR1 and CDR2, looked up from the germline V gene (reference sequence), are MNHEY and SMNVEV. Unmatched junction bases come to 6, with V trimmed by 0 bases and J by 7 bases. TCRbeta CDR3 regions were amplified from genomic DNA using the immunoSEQ Assay, a bias-controlled multiplex PCR. From the authors' description of their analysis: The number of nucleated cells in each sample was estimated by amplification of reference gene primers within the assay. Sequence reads were collapsed and filtered to measure the absolute abundance of every unique TCRbeta CDR3 rearrangement. For each sample, productive Simpson clonality was calculated as the square root of Simpson's diversity index across productive rearrangements. Here the immuneACCESS table is served through TCRdb, limited to in-frame sequences with V and J called. Missing clones are a known gap in these copies; in checked studies unresolved V genes cover under half, and the rest lacks a known reason. V, J and clone size are taken as reported in that table, and D and trimming were inferred from the DNA itself. A total of a few hundred thousand clones appear in this sample, around 87% of them only once. The ten largest account for 6.5% to 9.5% of the sample.

With respect to this clone: Its antigen is currently not known. No much larger clone is present one base from it, and per-base qualities are unavailable.

The paper as a whole reports these results and caveats: The quantity of clinical and demographic metadata differed by source and by participant and was supplied without curation.

Another Seattle source contributed samples from volunteer blood donors who had recovered from COVID-19. Each collaborating institution followed its own protocols to collect whole blood in K2EDTA tubes. For TCRbeta analysis, collaborators shipped samples as frozen whole blood, isolated PBMCs, or DNA extracted from either of those sample types. This sequence originates from a woman aged 50 to 60 who had recovered from COVID-19. Material: peripheral blood. This chain is built from TRBV27 and TRBJ1-5, with 7 middle bases fitting TRBD1. The DNA is TGTGCCAGCAGTTTATCAATGACAGGGCCCCAGCCCCAGCATTTT. Its protein reads: CASSLSMTGPQPQHF.